This T cell receptor beta chain was profiled in a study of shared clonotypes between healthy human individuals. About the research overall: For every donor, three CD4 naive, three CD4 memory, two CD8 naive and one CD8 memory plates were used.

The junction had 2 bases not matched to a gene; V was cut back by 2 bases and J by 4 bases. The V gene's germline CDR1 is MNHNY and CDR2 SVGAGI (reference sequence). The CDR3 is 13 amino acids. This clone came up many times. This CDR3 is also generated by other DNA sequences in the sample. This table comes from immunoSEQ multiplex PCR, and its TCRdb copy is limited to in-frame clones, with some not included. The top ten hold 0.89% of the sample, which has around 1,100,000 clones, approximately 80% seen once. The sequenced sample was memory CD4+ T cells from PBMCs. Subset denoted: CD45RA-negative fraction. The origin of this receptor is a man aged 18 to 30 in good health. Some clones in this sample may be carry-over from other donors' samples. The chain recombines TRBV6-6 with TRBJ2-7; TRBD2 matches 7 bases. The CDR3 reads CASSYSGAYEQYF. The DNA of the CDR3 is TGTGCCAGCAGTTACAGCGGGGCGTACGAGCAGTACTTC.